These 14 T cell receptor beta chains were all obtained from the same sample, sequenced in a study of blood T cell repertoires in COVID-19. Assay used: immunoSEQ multiplex PCR; TCRdb lists only in-frame clones, some missing. This repertoire shows 80,000 to 95,000 clones, around 84% found once; its top ten account for about two fifths. The source material was peripheral blood. The origin of the receptors is an elderly man with acute or convalescent COVID-19.

The chain carries TRBV24-1 and TRBJ2-3, with TRBD2 identical over 8 bases. V shed 9 bases, J shed 3 bases, and the junction held 7 bases outside the gene matches. The germline gives CDR1 KGHDR, CDR2 SFDVKD. CDR3 size: 14 residues. CDR3 coding DNA: TGTGCCACCGCTCGGAGCGGGGGTACAGATACGCAGTATTTT. This gives the protein CATARSGGTDTQYF.

The rearrangement links TRBV20-1 to TRBJ1-1, with no clear D. The CDR3 runs 9 residues. V was shortened by 7 bases and J by 9 bases, with 9 bases between the two germline ends. Germline V gives CDR1 DFQATT, CDR2 SNEGSKA (reference sequence). DNA for the CDR3: TGCAGTGTATTAGCCCAAGCTTTCTTT. The encoded protein is CSVLAQAFF.

The chain joins TRBV29-1 to TRBJ2-5, with D possibly TRBD2 on 5 matching bases. Trimming removed 4 bases at V and 5 bases at J, with 8 bases between. The V gene's germline CDR1 is SQVTM and CDR2 ANQGSEA. The CDR3 extends over 11 amino acids. The CDR3 region is CSVGPGETQYF. CDR3 coding DNA: TGCAGCGTTGGGCCGGGGGAGACCCAGTACTTC.

This clone was seen a few times. The chain joins TRBV28 to TRBJ1-3, with 7 nucleotides matching TRBD1. The CDR3 covers 15 residues. V was clipped by 6 bases and J by 2 bases; unmatched bases: 7. Looked up from germline, CDR1 is MDHEN and CDR2 is SYDVKM. The CDR3 coding sequence is TGTGCCAGCAGAGGCGGAGGGGGCACTGGAAACACCATATATTTT. Amino acids: CASRGGGGTGNTIYF.

This rearrangement joins TRBV4-2 to TRBJ2-5; 7 bases agree with TRBD1. J lost 5 bases, V lost 1 base, and 7 bases had no gene match. Germline CDR1 is LGHNA and CDR2 is YNFKEQ. CDR3 length: 15 amino acids. CDR3 DNA sequence: TGTGCCAGCAGCCAAGTACAGGGGTCAGGTGAGACCCAGTACTTC. The encoded protein is CASSQVQGSGETQYF.

The chain recombines TRBV15 with TRBJ2-5, with 10 bases aligning to TRBD2. V trimming: 1 base; J trimming: 5 bases; junction bases outside the gene matches: 4. CDR1 and CDR2 from the germline V gene are LNHNV and YYDKDF (reference sequence). This CDR3 is built from 15 residues. The CDR3 sequence is CATSRVTSGMETQYF. The CDR3 DNA sequence: TGTGCCACCAGCAGAGTTACTAGCGGGATGGAGACCCAGTACTTC.

V and J are TRBV5-1 and TRBJ2-3, with 7 bases fitting TRBD1. The CDR3 sequence is 12 residues long. Germline CDR1 and CDR2: SGHRS and YFSETQ. The ends lost 4 bases at V and 6 bases at J; junction bases unmatched: 2. The DNA for the CDR3 is TGCGCCAGCAGCCTGACAGGGGATACGCAGTATTTT. Its protein product is CASSLTGDTQYF.

The V gene is TRBV19, the J gene TRBJ2-7, with D perhaps matching TRBD1 (7 bases). The length of the CDR3 is 14 residues. V was trimmed by 10 bases and J by 1 base, leaving 17 bases between them. CDR1 and CDR2 from the germline V gene are LNHDA and SQIVND (reference sequence). CDR3 sequence reads: CATSGDSPSYEQYF. As DNA, the CDR3 is TGTGCCACCTCGGGGGACAGTCCTTCCTACGAGCAGTACTTC.

The chain recombines TRBV9 with TRBJ1-5; no definite D call. The germline gives CDR1 SGDLS, CDR2 YYNGEE. This CDR3 is built from 13 residues. Between the trimmed V and J ends, which lost 4 bases and 9 bases, there was a span of 14 bases. As DNA, the CDR3 is TGTGCCAGCAGCAGTAGCCCGTCGTCGCCCCAGCATTTT. It yields the protein CASSSSPSSPQHF. Supplemented by reference TRBV9 and TRBJ1-5, the full variable domain reads DSGVTQTPKHLITATGQRVTLRCSPRSGDLSVYWYQQSLDQGLQFLIQYYNGEERAKGNILERFSAQQFPDLHSELNLSSLELGDSALYFCASSSSPSSPQHFGDGTRLSIL.

The chain carries TRBV30 and TRBJ2-7; D may be TRBD2 (5 bases). In germline, CDR1 is GTSNPN, CDR2 SVGIG (reference sequence). The V and J ends lost 0 bases and 0 bases respectively, with 12 bases between them. This CDR3 is built from 15 residues. The CDR3: CAWSVPRGYSYEQYF. For the CDR3, the DNA is TGTGCCTGGAGTGTACCCCGGGGTTACTCCTACGAGCAGTACTTC.

V and J are TRBV5-4 and TRBJ1-1, with 9 bases lining up with TRBD1. This CDR3 has 15 residues. Germline V lookup: CDR1 SGHNT, CDR2 YYREEE (reference sequence). After removal of 0 bases from V and 7 bases from J, the junction contained 7 bases not matched to a gene. CDR3 sequence: CASSLADRGVSEAFF. The DNA of the CDR3 is TGTGCCAGCAGCTTGGCCGACAGGGGGGTTAGTGAAGCTTTCTTT.

The chain recombines TRBV7-8 with TRBJ2-7; tentative D call: TRBD2 (6 bases). Trimming took off 3 bases at V and 4 bases at J, with 25 bases between the two ends. The CDR3 is 18 residues long. CDR1 is SGHVS and CDR2 is FQNEAQ in the germline V gene. CDR3 nucleotides: TGTGCCAGCAGCTTGGGGGGATTGGAGCGAGTTACGGCATACGAGCAGTACTTC. Translation: CASSLGGLERVTAYEQYF.

The rearrangement joins TRBV5-6 to TRBJ2-7; D is unresolved. Trimming stripped 1 base from V and 10 bases from J, with 15 bases between. Germline CDR1 is SGHDT and CDR2 is YYEEEE. The CDR3 consists of 13 residues. The CDR3 DNA reads as TGTGCCAGCAGCTTGAGAGTCGCGACTGAACAGTACTTC. Its protein is CASSLRVATEQYF.

This chain joins TRBV5-6 and TRBJ2-7; TRBD2 is a possible D gene (5 bases). V dropped 4 bases and J dropped 2 bases, with 13 bases sitting between them. The germline gives CDR1 SGHDT, CDR2 YYEEEE. The CDR3 runs to 14 residues. CDR3 region: CASSPGLGTYEQYF. The CDR3 nucleotides read TGTGCCAGCAGCCCCGGACTTGGGACCTACGAGCAGTACTTC.